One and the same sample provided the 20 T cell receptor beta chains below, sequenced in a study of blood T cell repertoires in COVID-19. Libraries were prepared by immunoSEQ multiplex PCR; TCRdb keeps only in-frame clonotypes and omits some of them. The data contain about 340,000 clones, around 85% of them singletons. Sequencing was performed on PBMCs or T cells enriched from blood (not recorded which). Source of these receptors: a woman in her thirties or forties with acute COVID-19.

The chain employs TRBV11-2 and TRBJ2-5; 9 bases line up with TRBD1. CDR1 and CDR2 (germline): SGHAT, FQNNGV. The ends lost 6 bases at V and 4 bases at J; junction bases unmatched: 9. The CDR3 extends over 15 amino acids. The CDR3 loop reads CASRRQGDPRETQYF. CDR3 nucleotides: TGTGCCAGCAGAAGACAGGGGGACCCCCGAGAGACCCAGTACTTC.

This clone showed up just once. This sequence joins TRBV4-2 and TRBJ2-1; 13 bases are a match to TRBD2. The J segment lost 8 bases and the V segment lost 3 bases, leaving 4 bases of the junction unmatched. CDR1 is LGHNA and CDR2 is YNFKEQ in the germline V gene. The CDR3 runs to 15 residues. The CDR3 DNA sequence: TGTGCCAGCAGCCAGGGACTAGCGGGGTATGATGAGCAGTTCTTC. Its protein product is CASSQGLAGYDEQFF.

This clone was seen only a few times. CDR3: CASSEARSGGATKTQYF. CDR3 nucleotides: TGTGCCAGCAGCGAGGCGAGAAGCGGGGGGGCCACAAAGACCCAGTACTTC. The V call is TRBV2, the J call TRBJ2-5, with 10 bases matching TRBD2. CDR3 size: 17 residues. Germline loops: CDR1 SNHLY, CDR2 FYNNEI. With V trimmed by 6 bases and J by 6 bases, 16 bases remained unmatched.

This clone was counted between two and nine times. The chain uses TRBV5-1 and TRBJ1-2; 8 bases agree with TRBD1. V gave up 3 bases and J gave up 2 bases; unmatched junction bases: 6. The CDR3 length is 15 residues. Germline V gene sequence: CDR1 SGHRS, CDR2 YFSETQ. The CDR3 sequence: CASSSGTGLNYGYTF. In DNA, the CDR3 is TGCGCCAGCAGCTCGGGGACAGGTCTCAACTATGGCTACACCTTC.

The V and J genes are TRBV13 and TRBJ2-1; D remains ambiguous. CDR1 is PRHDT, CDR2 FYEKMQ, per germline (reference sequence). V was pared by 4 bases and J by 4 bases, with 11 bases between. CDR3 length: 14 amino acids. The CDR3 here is CASSSLWRYNEQFF. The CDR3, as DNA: TGTGCCAGCAGCTCCCTTTGGCGGTACAATGAGCAGTTCTTC.

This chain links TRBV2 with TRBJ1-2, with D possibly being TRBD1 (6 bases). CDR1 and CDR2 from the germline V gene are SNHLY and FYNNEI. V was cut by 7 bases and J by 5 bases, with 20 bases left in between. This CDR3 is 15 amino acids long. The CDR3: CASTLYRDPRYGYTF. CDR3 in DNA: TGTGCCAGCACCCTTTACAGGGATCCTAGGTATGGCTACACCTTC.

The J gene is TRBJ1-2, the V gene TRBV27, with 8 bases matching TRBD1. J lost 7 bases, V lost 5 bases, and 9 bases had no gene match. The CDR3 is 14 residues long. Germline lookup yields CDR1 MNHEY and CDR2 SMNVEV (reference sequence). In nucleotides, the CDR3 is TGTGCCAGCAGTGCGGACAGGGTGGGAGGTGGCTACACCTTC. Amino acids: CASSADRVGGGYTF.

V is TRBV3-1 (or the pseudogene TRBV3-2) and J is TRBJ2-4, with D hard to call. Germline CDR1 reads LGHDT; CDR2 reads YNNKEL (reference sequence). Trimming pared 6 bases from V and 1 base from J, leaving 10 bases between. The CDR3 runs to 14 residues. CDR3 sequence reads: CASRPQSAKNIQYF. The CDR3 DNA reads TGTGCCAGCAGACCCCAGTCGGCCAAAAACATTCAGTACTTC.

The CDR3 DNA follows: TGTGCCAGCAGCTTAGCAGGGGCGGGGTACGAGCAGTACTTC. Protein: CASSLAGAGYEQYF. The genes are TRBV7-8 and TRBJ2-7, with D possibly being TRBD2 (6 bases). The germline CDR1 and CDR2 sequences are SGHVS and FQNEAQ. This CDR3 has 14 residues. Trimming removed 0 bases from V and 4 bases from J, with 10 bases in between.

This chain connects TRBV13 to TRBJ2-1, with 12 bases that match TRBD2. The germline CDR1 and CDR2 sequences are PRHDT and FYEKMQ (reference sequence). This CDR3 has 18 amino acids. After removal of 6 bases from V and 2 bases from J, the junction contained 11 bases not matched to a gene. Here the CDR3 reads CASRSTSGGSLPYNEQFF. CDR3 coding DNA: TGTGCCAGCAGGTCGACTAGCGGGGGTTCCCTCCCCTACAATGAGCAGTTCTTC. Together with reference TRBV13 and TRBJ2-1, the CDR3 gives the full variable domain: AAGVIQSPRHLIKEKRETATLKCYPIPRHDTVYWYQQGPGQDPQFLISFYEKMQSDKGSIPDRFSAQQFSDYHSELNMSSLELGDSALYFCASRSTSGGSLPYNEQFFGPGTRLTVL.

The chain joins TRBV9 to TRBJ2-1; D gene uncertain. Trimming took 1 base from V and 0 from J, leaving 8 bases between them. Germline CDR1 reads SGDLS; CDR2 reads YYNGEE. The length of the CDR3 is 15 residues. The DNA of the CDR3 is TGTGCCAGCAGCGTAACGCCGAGCTCCTACAATGAGCAGTTCTTC. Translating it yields CASSVTPSSYNEQFF.

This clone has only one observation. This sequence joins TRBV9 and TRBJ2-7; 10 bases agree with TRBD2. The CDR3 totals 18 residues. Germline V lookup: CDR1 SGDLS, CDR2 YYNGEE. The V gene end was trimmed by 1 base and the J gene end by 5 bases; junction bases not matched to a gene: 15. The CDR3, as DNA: TGTGCCAGCAGCGTATCTGGGGGCTTGTCCCTAGCGGGGGACGAGCAGTACTTC. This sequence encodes CASSVSGGLSLAGDEQYF.

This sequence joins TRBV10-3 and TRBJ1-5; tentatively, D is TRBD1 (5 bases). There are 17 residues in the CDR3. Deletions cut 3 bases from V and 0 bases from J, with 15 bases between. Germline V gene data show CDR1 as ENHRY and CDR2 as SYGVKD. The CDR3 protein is CAISDNRDSLSNQPQHF. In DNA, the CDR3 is TGTGCCATCAGTGATAATCGAGACAGCCTTAGCAATCAGCCCCAGCATTTT.

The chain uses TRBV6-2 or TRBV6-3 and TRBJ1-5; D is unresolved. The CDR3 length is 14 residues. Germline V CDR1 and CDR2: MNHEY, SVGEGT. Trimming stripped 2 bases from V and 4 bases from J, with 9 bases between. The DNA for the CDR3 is TGTGCCAGCAGTTACGTCCCAGTAAATCAGCCCCAGCATTTT. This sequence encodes CASSYVPVNQPQHF.

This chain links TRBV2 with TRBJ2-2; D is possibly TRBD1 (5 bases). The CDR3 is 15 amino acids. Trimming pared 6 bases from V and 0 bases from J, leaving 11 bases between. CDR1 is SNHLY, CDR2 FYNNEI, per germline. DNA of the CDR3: TGTGCCAGCAGCCCTACCAGGGCGAACACCGGGGAGCTGTTTTTT. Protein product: CASSPTRANTGELFF.

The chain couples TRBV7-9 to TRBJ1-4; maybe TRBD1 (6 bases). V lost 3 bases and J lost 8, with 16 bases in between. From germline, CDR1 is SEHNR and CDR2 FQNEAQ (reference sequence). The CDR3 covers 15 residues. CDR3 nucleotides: TGTGCCAGCAGCTTGGCAACAGGGTTTGGGGAAAAACTGTTTTTT. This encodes CASSLATGFGEKLFF.

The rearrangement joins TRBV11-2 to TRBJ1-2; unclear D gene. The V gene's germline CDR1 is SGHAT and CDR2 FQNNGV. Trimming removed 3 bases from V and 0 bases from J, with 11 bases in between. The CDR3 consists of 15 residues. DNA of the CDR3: TGTGCCAGCAGCTTTTCTGCACAGACTAACTATGGCTACACCTTC. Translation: CASSFSAQTNYGYTF.

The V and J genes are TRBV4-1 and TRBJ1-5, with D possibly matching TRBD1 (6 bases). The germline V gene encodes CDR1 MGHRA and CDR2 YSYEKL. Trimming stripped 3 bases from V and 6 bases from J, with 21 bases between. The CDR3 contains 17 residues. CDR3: CASSQVIQGELGQPQHF. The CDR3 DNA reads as TGCGCCAGCAGCCAGGTCATACAGGGAGAACTGGGTCAGCCCCAGCATTTT.

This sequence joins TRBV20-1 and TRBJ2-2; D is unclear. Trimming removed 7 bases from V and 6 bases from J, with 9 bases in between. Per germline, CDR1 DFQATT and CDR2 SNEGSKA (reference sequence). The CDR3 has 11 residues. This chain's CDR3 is CSVRYSGELFF. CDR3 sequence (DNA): TGCAGTGTTAGGTATTCCGGGGAGCTGTTTTTT.

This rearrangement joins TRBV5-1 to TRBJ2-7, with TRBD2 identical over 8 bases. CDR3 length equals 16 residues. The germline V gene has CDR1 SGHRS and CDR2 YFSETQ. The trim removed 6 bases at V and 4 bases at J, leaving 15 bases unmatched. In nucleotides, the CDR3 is TGCGCCAGCAAATTGGCAGTCTCGGGAGGGCCTTACGAGCAGTACTTC. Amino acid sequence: CASKLAVSGGPYEQYF.